Below, 11 T cell receptor beta chains from the same sample are listed, as sequenced in a study of cytomegalovirus exposure and HLA in healthy donors. The PCR employed 60 Vbeta primers together with 13 Jbeta primers. The assay was immunoSEQ multiplex PCR, and TCRdb's table has in-frame clones only and misses some. Here the sample spans fewer than 200,000 clones, approximately 80% being singletons. Sequencing was carried out using PBMCs. The source of these receptors is a man aged 30 to 39 in good health and CMV-seronegative.

V is TRBV7-2 and J is TRBJ2-5; 8 bases agree with TRBD2. The trim removed 5 bases at V and 5 bases at J, leaving 4 bases unmatched. There are 13 residues in the CDR3. The germline gives CDR1 SGHTA, CDR2 FQGNSA. CDR3 nucleotide sequence: TGTGCCAGCAGCCGCCCGGGGGGGGAGACCCAGTACTTC. As protein: CASSRPGGETQYF.

The chain combines TRBV19 with TRBJ2-6; TRBD1 matches 8 bases. CDR1 is LNHDA and CDR2 is SQIVND in the germline V gene (reference sequence). The CDR3 consists of 16 residues. V dropped 5 bases and J dropped 2; count of bases not matched to a gene: 5. The CDR3 nucleotides read TGTGCCAGTAGTGCAGGGGGCTCCCCTGGGGCCAACGTCCTGACTTTC. It encodes CASSAGGSPGANVLTF. Combining the CDR3 with reference TRBV19 and TRBJ2-6 gives the whole variable domain DGGITQSPKYLFRKEGQNVTLSCEQNLNHDAMYWYRQDPGQGLRLIYYSQIVNDFQKGDIAEGYSVSREKKESFPLTVTSAQKNPTAFYLCASSAGGSPGANVLTFGAGSRLTVL.

The chain combines TRBV15 with TRBJ2-1; 9 positions agree with TRBD1. Germline-derived CDR1 and CDR2 are LNHNV and YYDKDF (reference sequence). After removal of 4 bases from V and 12 bases from J, the junction contained 4 bases not matched to a gene. There are 12 residues in the CDR3. The CDR3 is CATSTDRGWQFF. Written as DNA, the CDR3 is TGTGCCACCAGCACGGACAGGGGTTGGCAGTTCTTC.

This chain uses TRBV6-1 with TRBJ2-2; the D is unclear. V gave up 1 base and J gave up 4 bases, with 10 bases separating them. Germline V gene sequence: CDR1 MNHNS, CDR2 SASEGT. The CDR3 length is 15 residues. The CDR3 spells CASSEEIMATGELFF. CDR3 coding DNA: TGTGCCAGCAGTGAAGAGATTATGGCCACCGGGGAGCTGTTTTTT.

The gene calls are TRBV4-2 and TRBJ2-7; possibly TRBD2 for D (5 bases). CDR1 is LGHNA, CDR2 YNFKEQ, per germline. Trimming shortened V by 0 bases and J by 1 base, and 10 bases separated the two germline ends. The CDR3 is 15 residues long. The CDR3 region has the DNA TGTGCCAGCAGCCAAGAAGGACTCAGATCCTACGAGCAGTACTTC. As protein: CASSQEGLRSYEQYF.

The chain joins TRBV5-4 to TRBJ2-1; TRBD2 might be the D (7 bases). Trimming took 0 bases from V and 8 from J, leaving 12 bases between them. The CDR3 runs to 14 residues. Germline CDR1 is SGHNT and CDR2 is YYREEE (reference sequence). CDR3 sequence reads: CASSLVQGGDEQFF. DNA of the CDR3: TGTGCCAGCAGCTTGGTACAGGGAGGGGATGAGCAGTTCTTC.

This chain joins TRBV5-6 and TRBJ1-2, with 8 bases fitting TRBD1. The germline gives CDR1 SGHDT, CDR2 YYEEEE. The CDR3 is 16 amino acids. V lost 0 bases, J lost 3 bases, and 7 bases stayed unmatched. CDR3 protein: CASSLGGQGVDYGYTF. DNA for the CDR3: TGTGCCAGCAGCTTGGGTGGACAGGGCGTTGACTATGGCTACACCTTC.

The chain recombines TRBV23-1 with TRBJ2-7, with 9 nucleotides matching TRBD1. TRBV23-1 is an ORF, with its function uncertain. V dropped 4 bases and J dropped 3; count of bases not matched to a gene: 13. The CDR3 contains 17 residues. The CDR3 coding sequence is TGCGCCAGCAGTCGGACCTTGGGACAGGGATTCGGCTACGAGCAGTACTTC. Its translation: CASSRTLGQGFGYEQYF.

This chain joins TRBV6-6 and TRBJ2-7; the D gene is possibly TRBD2 (5 bases). V lost 2 bases and J lost 1, with 6 bases in between. The V gene's germline CDR1 is MNHNY and CDR2 SVGAGI (reference sequence). This CDR3 contains 13 residues. Here the CDR3 reads CASSYGLSYEQYF. As DNA, the CDR3 is TGTGCCAGCAGTTACGGACTGTCCTACGAGCAGTACTTC.

The gene calls are TRBV6-5 and TRBJ1-2; TRBD1 matches at 9 bases. The CDR3 runs 13 residues. The germline gives CDR1 MNHEY, CDR2 SVGAGI. The J segment lost 6 bases and the V segment lost 5 bases, leaving 4 bases of the junction unmatched. In DNA form, the CDR3 reads TGTGCCAGCAGTAAGACAGGGGGGGATGGCTACACCTTC. Encoded protein: CASSKTGGDGYTF.

This chain connects TRBV19 to TRBJ2-7; 7 bases map to TRBD1. CDR1 is LNHDA, CDR2 SQIVND, per germline (reference sequence). Trimming cost V 7 bases and J 2 bases; bases outside gene matches: 11. The CDR3 contains 15 residues. The CDR3 bases are TGTGCCAGTACCCCTCTCGCAGGGGGTACCTACGAGCAGTACTTC. Residues: CASTPLAGGTYEQYF.